This T cell receptor beta chain emerged from a study of T-cell reconstitution after alpha-beta-depleted transplantation in children. This clonotype is judged large. The antigen remains undetermined. Unique molecular identifiers were incorporated during preparation of the TCRbeta library. In TCRdb, the PCR reads were re-called with MiXCR into one record per CDR3 protein. The sample has over 45,000 distinct CDR3 sequences, about 9% seen once. Study-wide points: T cells produced anew were the main source of T-cell counts and diversity one year after transplant.

The clonotype originates from a male patient between 2 and 15 years old who had a stem cell transplant for chronic granulomatous disease, so the T cells may come from the graft donor. Material: PBMCs, mostly from graft donor cells, obtained 60 days after TCRalphabeta/CD19-depleted stem cell transplant.

CDR3 DNA sequence: TGTGCCAGCAGCTTATGGGGAAATAGCAACAATGAGCAGTTCTTC. Translating it yields CASSLWGNSNNEQFF. V is TRBV7-9 and J is TRBJ2-1, with D unclear. V dropped 2 bases and J dropped 5 bases, with 13 bases sitting between them. This CDR3 is 15 amino acids long. Per the germline V gene, CDR1 is SEHNR and CDR2 is FQNEAQ (reference sequence).